The 21 T cell receptor beta chains listed next were all sequenced from one sample in a study of shared clonotypes between healthy human individuals. Clones were read by immunoSEQ multiplex PCR, and TCRdb kept only the in-frame ones, dropping some. This sample carries approximately 1.4 million clones, under 99% of them seen once, and the ten largest clones take roughly 0.4%. Sequenced: naive CD4+ T cells sorted from blood. Noted subset: CD45RA+ positively selected. These receptors were collected from a man aged 25 to 40 in good health.

This sequence joins TRBV5-4 and TRBJ2-7, with TRBD2 matching over 12 bases. V shed 3 bases and J 6 bases; nucleotides not matched to a gene: 7. Germline values: CDR1 SGHNT, CDR2 YYREEE (reference sequence). The CDR3 is made up of 15 amino acids. In DNA, the CDR3 is TGTGCCAGCAGCTCCCCACTAGCGGGAGGTGGCGAGCAGTACTTC. It is translated as CASSSPLAGGGEQYF.

The table lists this clone with a count of one. This rearrangement joins TRBV5-1 to TRBJ2-7, with D possibly TRBD1 on 5 matching bases. Trimming stripped 0 bases from V and 5 bases from J, with 21 bases between. CDR1 SGHRS and CDR2 YFSETQ come from the germline V gene. The CDR3 is 17 residues long. The CDR3 DNA reads as TGCGCCAGCAGCTTGGTTCCCCCCGGCACAGGATTTGACGAGCAGTACTTC. Residues: CASSLVPPGTGFDEQYF.

The genes are TRBV5-1 and TRBJ2-3, with D unclear. Per the germline V gene, CDR1 is SGHRS and CDR2 is YFSETQ. The CDR3 sequence is 15 residues long. Between the trimmed V and J ends, which lost 4 bases and 6 bases, there was a span of 18 bases. CDR3 DNA: TGCGCCAGCAGCCTGGAGAGTTCGGCTCCTGATACGCAGTATTTT. Protein sequence: CASSLESSAPDTQYF.

This chain connects TRBV7-2 to TRBJ2-3; TRBD2 matches 14 bases. Looked up from germline, CDR1 is SGHTA and CDR2 is FQGNSA. The CDR3 length is 16 residues. The trim removed 5 bases at V and 3 bases at J, leaving 4 bases unmatched. CDR3: CASSQRTSGRTDTQYF. The CDR3 DNA reads as TGTGCCAGCAGCCAGAGGACTAGCGGGAGGACAGATACGCAGTATTTT.

V usage is TRBV30 and J usage is TRBJ1-5, with no clear D. V lost 1 base to trimming and J lost 0 bases, with 10 bases between them. The CDR3 totals 15 residues. The germline gives CDR1 GTSNPN, CDR2 SVGIG (reference sequence). The CDR3 loop reads CAWSAVGNSNQPQHF. DNA of the CDR3: TGTGCCTGGAGTGCTGTAGGGAATAGCAATCAGCCCCAGCATTTT. Full variable domain (outside the CDR3, taken from reference TRBV30 and TRBJ1-5): SQTIHQWPATLVQPVGSPLSLECTVEGTSNPNLYWYRQAAGRGLQLLFYSVGIGQISSEVPQNLSASRPQDRQFILSSKKLLLSDSGFYLCAWSAVGNSNQPQHFGDGTRLSIL.

This clone came up a few times. The rearrangement joins TRBV28 to TRBJ2-1, with D uncertain. This CDR3 spans 14 amino acids. V shed 3 bases and J shed 8 bases, with 14 bases lying between them. The germline V gene encodes CDR1 MDHEN and CDR2 SYDVKM. CDR3 sequence reads: CASSFLGIEDEQFF. The CDR3, as DNA: TGTGCCAGCAGTTTCCTAGGGATAGAGGATGAGCAGTTCTTC.

The rearrangement joins TRBV7-7 to TRBJ2-5; possibly TRBD1 for D (5 bases). CDR3 length: 13 amino acids. Trimming removed 11 bases at V and 1 base at J, with 14 bases between. The V gene's germline CDR1 is SSHAT and CDR2 FNYEAQ (reference sequence). The CDR3 region is CASQGSIQETQYF. The CDR3 DNA is TGTGCCTCTCAGGGCAGCATCCAAGAGACCCAGTACTTC.

The J gene is TRBJ1-2, the V gene TRBV6-6, with D perhaps TRBD1 (6 bases). Germline CDR1 reads MNHNY; CDR2 reads SVGAGI (reference sequence). Trimming pared 6 bases from V and 3 bases from J, leaving 14 bases between. The CDR3 consists of 14 residues. CDR3 nucleotides: TGTGCCAGCAGCCAAATCAGGGGTGACTATGGCTACACCTTC. Translated, it gives CASSQIRGDYGYTF.

The chain recombines TRBV7-9 with TRBJ1-3; D not certain. This CDR3 is built from 12 residues. Looked up from germline, CDR1 is SEHNR and CDR2 is FQNEAQ (reference sequence). V shed 5 bases and J shed 7 bases, with 9 bases lying between them. CDR3 DNA sequence: TGTGCCAGCAGCGCCCCGGGGAACACCATATATTTT. Translation: CASSAPGNTIYF.

This chain connects TRBV30 to TRBJ1-1; no definite D call. The length of the CDR3 is 11 residues. CDR1 GTSNPN and CDR2 SVGIG come from the germline V gene (reference sequence). Trimming stripped 4 bases from V and 6 bases from J, with 9 bases between. DNA of the CDR3: TGTGCCTGGACTTTGGGGTCTGAAGCTTTCTTT. It specifies CAWTLGSEAFF.

This chain uses TRBV19 with TRBJ2-5; D is perhaps TRBD1 or TRBD2 (5 bases each). V was trimmed by 6 bases and J by 4 bases, leaving 18 bases between them. The germline V gene has CDR1 LNHDA and CDR2 SQIVND (reference sequence). This CDR3 region has 15 residues. The CDR3 region is CASSKGPYGGETQYF. CDR3 nucleotide sequence: TGTGCCAGTAGCAAAGGACCTTATGGGGGAGAGACCCAGTACTTC. Full variable domain (rest looked up from reference TRBV19 and TRBJ2-5): DGGITQSPKYLFRKEGQNVTLSCEQNLNHDAMYWYRQDPGQGLRLIYYSQIVNDFQKGDIAEGYSVSREKKESFPLTVTSAQKNPTAFYLCASSKGPYGGETQYFGPGTRLLVL.

The J gene is TRBJ1-2, the V gene TRBV11-2; D is perhaps TRBD1 (6 bases). The germline V and J ends were trimmed by 4 bases and 8 bases, with 14 bases remaining between them. This CDR3 has 13 residues. In germline, CDR1 is SGHAT, CDR2 FQNNGV. Here the CDR3 DNA reads TGTGCCAGCAGCTCTTCCCGGGACATAGGCTACACCTTC. Its translation is CASSSSRDIGYTF. Full variable domain (rest looked up from reference TRBV11-2 and TRBJ1-2): EAGVAQSPRYKIIEKRQSVAFWCNPISGHATLYWYQQILGQGPKLLIQFQNNGVVDDSQLPKDRFSAERLKGVDSTLKIQPAKLEDSAVYLCASSSSRDIGYTFGSGTRLTVV.

This rearrangement joins TRBV7-2 to TRBJ2-5; 13 nucleotides line up with TRBD2. Trimming cost V 7 bases and J 5 bases; bases outside gene matches: 7. Germline-derived CDR1 and CDR2 are SGHTA and FQGNSA. This CDR3 contains 15 residues. This CDR3 reads CASNKLAGGYETQYF. The CDR3 coding sequence is TGTGCCAGCAACAAACTAGCGGGAGGGTACGAGACCCAGTACTTC. Variable domain in full (rest from reference TRBV7-2 and TRBJ2-5): GAGVSQSPSNKVTEKGKDVELRCDPISGHTALYWYRQSLGQGLEFLIYFQGNSAPDKSGLPSDRFSAERTGGSVSTLTIQRTQQEDSAVYLCASNKLAGGYETQYFGPGTRLLVL.

The chain links TRBV28 to TRBJ2-7, with a tentative D call TRBD1 (5 bases). The CDR3 is made up of 11 amino acids. Trimming left V 7 bases short and J 3 bases short, with 7 bases between. The germline CDR1 and CDR2 sequences are MDHEN and SYDVKM. DNA of the CDR3: TGTGCCAGCACCGACAGCTACGAGCAGTACTTC. This sequence encodes CASTDSYEQYF. The full variable domain, rest sourced from reference TRBV28 and TRBJ2-7, is DVKVTQSSRYLVKRTGEKVFLECVQDMDHENMFWYRQDPGLGLRLIYFSYDVKMKEKGDIPEGYSVSREKKERFSLILESASTNQTSMYLCASTDSYEQYFGPGTRLTVT.

The CDR3 DNA sequence: TGTGCCAGCAGTCCGGGACTAGCGGGAGGTTTTGAGCAGTTCTTC. Protein product: CASSPGLAGGFEQFF. The rearrangement uses TRBV28 and TRBJ2-1, with TRBD2 matching 15 bases. V was clipped by 5 bases and J by 9 bases; unmatched bases: 5. Germline loops: CDR1 MDHEN, CDR2 SYDVKM. The CDR3 is 15 amino acids.

This clone was recorded only once. CDR3 amino acids: CASSAMTSGLTDTQYF. CDR3 DNA sequence: TGTGCCAGCAGCGCTATGACTAGCGGTTTAACAGATACGCAGTATTTT. This chain uses TRBV5-4 with TRBJ2-3, with 9 bases aligning to TRBD2. V was pared by 4 bases and J by 3 bases, with 9 bases of the junction left unmatched. Germline loops: CDR1 SGHNT, CDR2 YYREEE (reference sequence). CDR3 size: 16 residues.

The chain joins TRBV6-5 to TRBJ1-2; D unclear. This CDR3 comprises 14 residues. The germline CDR1 and CDR2 sequences are MNHEY and SVGAGI. V was cut by 2 bases and J by 4 bases, with 11 bases left in between. The DNA of the CDR3 is TGTGCCAGCAGTTACGCCGGGCTCTCCTATGGCTACACCTTC. Translation: CASSYAGLSYGYTF.

The genes are TRBV27 and TRBJ1-3; D perhaps matches TRBD1 (5 bases). V lost 4 bases and J 4 bases, leaving 11 bases between the germline ends. This CDR3 has 14 residues. Germline-derived CDR1 and CDR2 are MNHEY and SMNVEV (reference sequence). The DNA for the CDR3 is TGTGCCAGCAGTTCCACGGACACGGGAAACACCATATATTTT. It yields the protein CASSSTDTGNTIYF.

The CDR3 coding sequence is TGTGCCAGCAGCCCGGGGGGACTAGCGAAGGTCCCCGGGGAGCTGTTTTTT. This gives the protein CASSPGGLAKVPGELFF. The chain has TRBV7-9 and TRBJ2-2, with 10 positions matching TRBD2. The germline CDR1 and CDR2 sequences are SEHNR and FQNEAQ (reference sequence). V lost 5 bases and J lost 6; bases outside the gene matches: 12. The length of the CDR3 is 17 residues. Looking up the rest from reference TRBV7-9 and TRBJ2-2 gives the full variable domain: DTGVSQNPRHKITKRGQNVTFRCDPISEHNRLYWYRQTLGQGPEFLTYFQNEAQLEKSRLLSDRFSAERPKGSFSTLEIQRTEQGDSAMYLCASSPGGLAKVPGELFFGEGSRLTVL.

This chain joins TRBV7-6 and TRBJ2-7; TRBD1 aligns across 8 bases. The CDR3 length is 12 residues. Trimming took 4 bases from V and 6 from J; bases not matched to a gene: 2. Germline V lookup: CDR1 SGHVS, CDR2 FNYEAQ. CDR3: CASSSDRGEQYF. For the CDR3, the DNA is TGTGCCAGCAGCTCAGACAGGGGCGAGCAGTACTTC.

This clone was found once. The genes are TRBV19 and TRBJ2-1; TRBD2 agrees at 9 bases. V shed 3 bases, J shed 3 bases, and the junction held 6 bases outside the gene matches. The germline V gene has CDR1 LNHDA and CDR2 SQIVND (reference sequence). The CDR3 has 16 residues. CDR3: CASSISPAGGYNEQFF. CDR3 coding DNA: TGTGCCAGTAGTATTTCGCCAGCGGGAGGCTACAATGAGCAGTTCTTC.